A single sample gave rise to the 30 T cell receptor beta chains below, sequenced in a study of control samples from healthy donors and cancer patients. TCRdb keeps only in-frame clones here, not all; method: immunoSEQ multiplex PCR. The sample lists more than 65,000 clones, 83% occurring once. The sample consisted of blood. These receptors were taken from a man aged 55 to 70 in good health.

Note on this clone: This specimen includes other DNA sequences encoding the same CDR3. V gene TRBV5-6 combines with J gene TRBJ2-1; 7 bases are shared with TRBD1. Germline-derived CDR1 and CDR2 are SGHDT and YYEEEE. The trim removed 2 bases at V and 10 bases at J, leaving 3 bases unmatched. This CDR3 spans 12 amino acids. CDR3 loop: CASSLQGYEQFF. The CDR3 DNA reads TGTGCCAGCAGCTTACAGGGGTACGAGCAGTTCTTC.

This chain joins TRBV28 and TRBJ2-3; D not certain. Trimming took 6 bases from V and 5 from J, leaving 6 bases between them. Per germline, CDR1 MDHEN and CDR2 SYDVKM. CDR3 length: 11 residues. CDR3 loop: CASRQRDTQYF. As DNA, the CDR3 is TGTGCCAGCAGACAGAGAGATACGCAGTATTTT. Full variable domain (outside the CDR3, taken from reference TRBV28 and TRBJ2-3): DVKVTQSSRYLVKRTGEKVFLECVQDMDHENMFWYRQDPGLGLRLIYFSYDVKMKEKGDIPEGYSVSREKKERFSLILESASTNQTSMYLCASRQRDTQYFGPGTRLTVL.

The chain couples TRBV29-1 to TRBJ2-7; 7 bases are a match to TRBD1. Trimming cost V 7 bases and J 1 base; bases outside gene matches: 7. CDR3 length: 13 residues. Germline V gene sequence: CDR1 SQVTM, CDR2 ANQGSEA. The CDR3 DNA reads as TGCAGCGGACGGACAGGATTTTCCTACGAGCAGTACTTC. This gives the protein CSGRTGFSYEQYF.

The chain has TRBV28 and TRBJ1-2; tentatively, D is TRBD1 (6 bases). The CDR3 covers 14 residues. The germline V and J ends were trimmed by 7 bases and 1 base, with 13 bases remaining between them. CDR1 and CDR2 from the germline V gene are MDHEN and SYDVKM. CDR3 sequence (DNA): TGTGCCAGCACTCCTGGGGGCAGTAACTATGGCTACACCTTC. Amino acids: CASTPGGSNYGYTF.

The rearrangement links TRBV6-6 to TRBJ1-1; no reliable D call. The V and J ends lost 7 bases and 0 bases respectively, with 9 bases between them. This CDR3 is built from 13 residues. CDR1 MNHNY and CDR2 SVGAGI come from the germline V gene (reference sequence). CDR3 DNA: TGTGCCAGCACTATCGCTGTGAACACTGAAGCTTTCTTT. Translation: CASTIAVNTEAFF.

V and J are TRBV5-1 and TRBJ2-1; D may match TRBD1 or TRBD2 (5 bases each). The CDR3 is made up of 15 amino acids. Per the germline V gene, CDR1 is SGHRS and CDR2 is YFSETQ. V was trimmed by 2 bases and J by 5 bases, leaving 14 bases between them. The CDR3 DNA sequence: TGCGCCAGCAGCTTTGTTCGGGGCGCAAACAATGAGCAGTTCTTC. This codes for CASSFVRGANNEQFF.

The chain is built from TRBV15 and TRBJ2-5, with 8 nucleotides matching TRBD2. CDR3 length: 14 residues. V gave up 9 bases and J gave up 2 bases; unmatched junction bases: 8. Germline assignment: CDR1 LNHNV and CDR2 YYDKDF (reference sequence). This CDR3 reads CATKSAGEQETQYF. The CDR3, as DNA: TGTGCCACTAAGTCAGCGGGAGAGCAAGAGACCCAGTACTTC.

This chain joins TRBV29-1 and TRBJ2-5; D may be TRBD2 (5 bases). Germline V CDR1 and CDR2: SQVTM, ANQGSEA. The CDR3 has 16 residues. Trimming took off 6 bases at V and 4 bases at J, with 24 bases between the two ends. The CDR3 region is CSVAGTGTGLGETQYF. CDR3 DNA sequence: TGCAGCGTCGCCGGTACCGGAACGGGATTGGGAGAGACCCAGTACTTC.

This rearrangement joins TRBV5-4 to TRBJ1-5; no clear D. There are 13 residues in the CDR3. V lost 2 bases and J lost 1, with 4 bases in between. From germline, CDR1 is SGHNT and CDR2 YYREEE (reference sequence). The DNA of the CDR3 is TGTGCCAGCAGCTTCGGGAGCAATCAGCCCCAGCATTTT. This sequence encodes CASSFGSNQPQHF.

The rearrangement uses TRBV28 and TRBJ2-5; D unclear. Deletions cut 4 bases from V and 5 bases from J, with 5 bases between. Germline V gene sequence: CDR1 MDHEN, CDR2 SYDVKM. This CDR3 has 11 residues. The CDR3 spells CASSSRETQYF. In nucleotides, the CDR3 is TGTGCCAGCAGTTCCAGGGAGACCCAGTACTTC.

This clone appeared once. This chain joins TRBV6-5 and TRBJ1-5; D may be TRBD1 (6 bases). Germline CDR1 MNHEY, CDR2 SVGAGI. Trimming took off 6 bases at V and 0 bases at J, with 12 bases between the two ends. The CDR3 sequence is 15 residues long. CDR3: CASSLDSYSNQPQHF. The CDR3 region has the DNA TGTGCCAGCAGCCTGGACAGTTATAGCAATCAGCCCCAGCATTTT.

The gene calls are TRBV21-1 and TRBJ2-7; TRBD1, the table's D call, was not compared with the DNA. TRBV21-1 is a pseudogene. The CDR3 sequence is 15 residues long. The DNA of the CDR3 is TGTGCCAGCAGCGCCCACCACAGGGACCTTTACGAGCAGTACTTC. Its translation is CASSAHHRDLYEQYF.

This clone was picked up one time. The chain recombines TRBV11-2 with TRBJ2-5; possible D gene TRBD2, 5 bases. Germline assignment: CDR1 SGHAT and CDR2 FQNNGV. V lost 5 bases, J lost 0 bases, and 13 bases lay in between. There are 15 residues in the CDR3. Here the CDR3 reads CASSKYGLNQETQYF. The CDR3 DNA follows: TGTGCCAGCAGCAAATACGGACTTAACCAAGAGACCCAGTACTTC.

This chain connects TRBV7-8 to TRBJ2-7; the match to TRBD1 covers 8 bases. This CDR3 has 12 amino acids. After removal of 7 bases from V and 9 bases from J, the junction contained 8 bases not matched to a gene. Per germline, CDR1 SGHVS and CDR2 FQNEAQ. DNA for the CDR3: TGTGCCAGCACCATCGGGACAGGTGTGCAGTACTTC. It encodes CASTIGTGVQYF.

The chain uses TRBV18 and TRBJ1-1; TRBD1 might be the D (6 bases). The V end was cut by 3 bases, the J end by 3 bases, with 14 bases between. Germline V lookup: CDR1 KGHSH, CDR2 LQKENI. There are 15 residues in the CDR3. CDR3 protein: CASSPYREIDTEAFF. The CDR3 DNA sequence: TGTGCCAGCTCACCTTACAGGGAGATCGACACTGAAGCTTTCTTT.

CDR3 nucleotide sequence: TGTGCCAGCAGCCGGACAGGGGCTGGGGCCAACGTCCTGACTTTC. It translates to CASSRTGAGANVLTF. The chain links TRBV7-8 to TRBJ2-6; 9 nucleotides align to TRBD1. The CDR3 is made up of 15 amino acids. Germline lookup yields CDR1 SGHVS and CDR2 FQNEAQ. V was clipped by 5 bases and J by 2 bases; unmatched bases: 1.

This clone was seen more than once but under ten times. The V call is TRBV6-2 or TRBV6-3, the J call TRBJ1-5; D is perhaps TRBD1 (6 bases). CDR1 is MNHEY and CDR2 is SVGEGT in the germline V gene. The CDR3 covers 17 residues. V was trimmed by 6 bases and J by 0 bases, leaving 18 bases between them. The CDR3 nucleotides are TGTGCCAGCAGCCCTTATAGGGGGGGTTCTAGCAATCAGCCCCAGCATTTT. It codes for CASSPYRGGSSNQPQHF.

J is TRBJ1-5 and V is TRBV24-1; tentatively, D is TRBD1 (6 bases). CDR1 is KGHDR, CDR2 SFDVKD, per germline. This CDR3 is 14 amino acids long. Trimming removed 4 bases at V and 6 bases at J, with 12 bases between. The CDR3 region has the DNA TGTGCCACCAGTGACACGACAGGCATTCAGCCCCAGCATTTT. This encodes CATSDTTGIQPQHF.

This rearrangement joins TRBV28 to TRBJ2-1; D may be TRBD2 (5 bases). Germline V gives CDR1 MDHEN, CDR2 SYDVKM. The ends were cut back, 1 base at V and 1 base at J, with 11 bases in the middle. The CDR3 is 16 amino acids. The CDR3 region has the DNA TGTGCCAGCAGTTTATTAACTAGTCGGTCCTACAATGAGCAGTTCTTC. Translated, it gives CASSLLTSRSYNEQFF.

This chain joins TRBV5-1 and TRBJ2-4; 9 nucleotides align to TRBD1. This CDR3 is 17 amino acids long. Looked up from germline, CDR1 is SGHRS and CDR2 is YFSETQ. The J segment lost 1 base and the V segment lost 4 bases, leaving 9 bases of the junction unmatched. CDR3 coding DNA: TGCGCCAGCAGCCGGGCCGAGGACAGGGGCGCCAAAAACATTCAGTACTTC. Translation: CASSRAEDRGAKNIQYF.

The rearrangement uses TRBV3-1 (or the pseudogene TRBV3-2) and TRBJ1-6; TRBD1 is a possible D gene (5 bases). V was cut by 8 bases and J by 18 bases, with 26 bases left in between. The germline gives CDR1 LGHDT, CDR2 YNNKEL (reference sequence). There are 14 residues in the CDR3. The CDR3 is CASRTAGTRQKNHF. For the CDR3, the DNA is TGTGCCAGCCGAACGGCTGGGACCCGGCAAAAGAACCACTTT.

In this sample, this clone turned up a few times. V and J are TRBV7-8 and TRBJ1-5; no definite D call. CDR1 is SGHVS, CDR2 FQNEAQ, per germline. Trimming removed 5 bases at V and 1 base at J, with 15 bases between. The CDR3 sequence is 16 residues long. This chain's CDR3 is CASSATEGPSNQPQHF. DNA for the CDR3: TGTGCCAGCAGCGCCACAGAGGGTCCCAGCAATCAGCCCCAGCATTTT.

CDR3 bases: TGTGCCAGCAGTGGCAGGGAGTGGAATTCACCCCTCCACTTT. This codes for CASSGREWNSPLHF. The chain employs TRBV27 and TRBJ1-6, with D possibly matching TRBD1 (5 bases). The CDR3 totals 14 residues. Trimming stripped 5 bases from V and 7 bases from J, with 12 bases between. Germline lookup yields CDR1 MNHEY and CDR2 SMNVEV (reference sequence).

This chain connects TRBV28 to TRBJ2-5; D remains unclear. In germline, CDR1 is MDHEN, CDR2 SYDVKM. Trimming removed 10 bases from V and 6 bases from J, with 12 bases in between. The CDR3 has 11 amino acids. The CDR3: CATLDHQTQYF. CDR3 DNA: TGTGCCACCCTCGACCATCAGACCCAGTACTTC.

This clone was seen only a few times. This CDR3 is also generated by other DNA sequences in the sample. The V gene is TRBV27, the J gene TRBJ2-1; the match to TRBD2 covers 8 bases. The CDR3 is 18 residues long. V was pared by 4 bases and J by 4 bases, with 15 bases of the junction left unmatched. Germline CDR1 MNHEY, CDR2 SMNVEV (reference sequence). The CDR3 nucleotides are TGTGCCAGCAGTTACCACCTGAGTGTTGGGACTAGATACAATGAGCAGTTCTTC. This gives the protein CASSYHLSVGTRYNEQFF.

V usage is TRBV19 and J usage is TRBJ2-1, with D possibly matching TRBD2 (5 bases). Trimming stripped 6 bases from V and 4 bases from J, with 16 bases between. Germline V gene lookup returns CDR1 LNHDA and CDR2 SQIVND (reference sequence). The CDR3 length is 15 residues. The CDR3 loop is CASRLDSRIYNEQFF. In nucleotides, the CDR3 is TGTGCCAGTAGGTTGGACTCTCGAATTTACAATGAGCAGTTCTTC.

There are a few counts of this clone. This chain links TRBV6-2 or TRBV6-3 with TRBJ1-6; perhaps TRBD1 as D (6 bases). The ends were cut back, 0 bases at V and 9 bases at J, with 15 bases in the middle. This CDR3 comprises 16 residues. Per germline, CDR1 MNHEY and CDR2 SVGEGT. The CDR3 bases are TGTGCCAGCAGTTACTCCGTGGGGGCGCCGAGTTCACCCCTCCACTTT. Translation gives CASSYSVGAPSSPLHF.

The CDR3 is CASSSDRNQPQHF. Here the CDR3 DNA reads TGTGCCAGCAGTTCAGACAGGAATCAGCCCCAGCATTTT. The V call is TRBV12-3 or TRBV12-4, the J call TRBJ1-5; TRBD1 might be the D (6 bases). The CDR3 extends over 13 amino acids. V lost 4 bases, J lost 4 bases, and 8 bases lay in between.

The chain links TRBV30 to TRBJ1-4; 8 positions agree with TRBD1. The CDR3 extends over 15 amino acids. Trimming took 3 bases from V and 4 from J; bases not matched to a gene: 7. Germline loops: CDR1 GTSNPN, CDR2 SVGIG (reference sequence). CDR3 sequence reads: CAWSGDRLHNEKLFF. CDR3 sequence (DNA): TGTGCCTGGAGCGGGGACAGGCTGCATAATGAAAAACTGTTTTTT.

The chain combines TRBV3-1 (or the pseudogene TRBV3-2) with TRBJ1-5; no reliable D call. There are 14 residues in the CDR3. V lost 4 bases and J lost 2, with 9 bases in between. Germline V CDR1 and CDR2: LGHDT, YNNKEL (reference sequence). The CDR3 DNA reads TGTGCCAGCAGCCCTTATACAGGCAATCAGCCCCAGCATTTT. Translation gives CASSPYTGNQPQHF.